The source of this TCR beta chain is a study of blood T cell repertoires in COVID-19. Libraries were prepared by immunoSEQ multiplex PCR; TCRdb keeps only in-frame clonotypes and omits some of them. Of more than 85,000 clones listed, approximately 85% are singletons. The specimen was peripheral blood. The receptor was isolated from a human donor in a cohort sampled during active COVID-19.

The CDR3 loop is CASGLAGRSYNEQFF. CDR3 nucleotide sequence: TGTGCCAGCGGACTAGCGGGCCGTTCCTACAATGAGCAGTTCTTC. The chain joins TRBV11-1 to TRBJ2-1; 11 bases fit TRBD2. The CDR3 totals 15 residues. Losses at the gene ends were 8 bases for V and 1 base for J; bases not matched to a gene: 4. Germline-derived CDR1 and CDR2 are SGHAT and FQDESV (reference sequence).